The 24 T cell receptor beta chains reported below all come from one sample, sequenced in a study of blood T cell repertoires in COVID-19 (dated by TCRdb to about 2020). Receptor amplification or capture employed the immunoSEQ multiplex PCR assay. The immuneACCESS repertoire file appears here via TCRdb, limited to in-frame rearrangements. These files lack a portion of the clones; in checked studies, under half of the deficit traces to unresolved V genes, and the cause of the others is not known. For this sample the table gives 250,000 to 350,000 clones, of which over 75% were detected only once. Of the sample, roughly an eighth is held by the ten largest clones. The sample taken for sequencing was peripheral blood. Every receptor here comes from a woman in her fifties or sixties with acute or convalescent COVID-19.

V gene TRBV28 combines with J gene TRBJ2-2; tentatively, D is TRBD2 (6 bases). Per germline, CDR1 MDHEN and CDR2 SYDVKM. V lost 7 bases and J lost 7, with 13 bases in between. The CDR3 spans 13 residues. CDR3 amino acids: CASKGYGSGELFF. Here the CDR3 DNA reads TGTGCCAGCAAGGGGTACGGGAGCGGGGAGCTGTTTTTT.

The chain uses TRBV3-1 (or the pseudogene TRBV3-2) and TRBJ1-1, with TRBD1 as a possible D gene (6 bases). There are 15 residues in the CDR3. V was trimmed by 0 bases and J by 4 bases, leaving 12 bases between them. Germline lookup yields CDR1 LGHDT and CDR2 YNNKEL (reference sequence). CDR3 coding DNA: TGTGCCAGCAGCCAAGAGGGGGGGCTCGGCACTGAAGCTTTCTTT. Translated, it gives CASSQEGGLGTEAFF.

This sequence joins TRBV18 and TRBJ2-1; 12 nucleotides agree with TRBD2. Germline CDR1 reads KGHSH; CDR2 reads LQKENI. V shed 3 bases, J shed 0 bases, and the junction held 6 bases outside the gene matches. The CDR3 sequence is 18 residues long. The CDR3 loop reads CASSPRLAGGPSYNEQFF. The DNA for the CDR3 is TGTGCCAGCTCACCTCGGCTAGCGGGAGGGCCCTCCTACAATGAGCAGTTCTTC.

This chain uses TRBV9 with TRBJ1-4, with D perhaps matching TRBD1 (6 bases). This CDR3 is 14 amino acids long. V was shortened by 7 bases and J by 2 bases, with 12 bases between the two germline ends. Germline CDR1 reads SGDLS; CDR2 reads YYNGEE. The CDR3 nucleotides are TGTGCCAGCTCTGATCAGGGGACTAATGAAAAACTGTTTTTT. The encoded protein is CASSDQGTNEKLFF. Based on the CDR3 plus reference TRBV9 and TRBJ1-4, the full variable domain is DSGVTQTPKHLITATGQRVTLRCSPRSGDLSVYWYQQSLDQGLQFLIQYYNGEERAKGNILERFSAQQFPDLHSELNLSSLELGDSALYFCASSDQGTNEKLFFGSGTQLSVL.

In DNA form, the CDR3 reads TGTGCCAGCAGCTGGGGACAGGCCCCTAACTATGGCTACACCTTC. It encodes CASSWGQAPNYGYTF. The J gene is TRBJ1-2, the V gene TRBV5-6, with 8 bases matching TRBD1. The CDR3 runs 15 residues. Germline V gives CDR1 SGHDT, CDR2 YYEEEE. The ends lost 3 bases at V and 0 bases at J; junction bases unmatched: 4.

This chain joins TRBV27 and TRBJ2-1, with D tentatively TRBD1 (6 bases). Per the germline V gene, CDR1 is MNHEY and CDR2 is SMNVEV (reference sequence). V was shortened by 3 bases and J by 0 bases, with 9 bases between the two germline ends. The CDR3 extends over 15 amino acids. In nucleotides, the CDR3 is TGTGCCAGCAGTTTCGACAGGAGCTCCTACAATGAGCAGTTCTTC. This sequence encodes CASSFDRSSYNEQFF.

In nucleotides, the CDR3 is TGTGCCACCAGCAGAGAGCGGATGTATAATTCACCCCTCCACTTT. This translates into CATSRERMYNSPLHF. The chain joins TRBV15 to TRBJ1-6; D is unclear. V gave up 0 bases and J gave up 4 bases, with 7 bases separating them. The CDR3 consists of 15 residues. CDR1 LNHNV and CDR2 YYDKDF come from the germline V gene (reference sequence).

The rearrangement uses TRBV29-1 and TRBJ2-1; D call uncertain. V lost 4 bases and J lost 8, with 12 bases in between. Germline V gives CDR1 SQVTM, CDR2 ANQGSEA. The CDR3 covers 12 residues. CDR3 nucleotide sequence: TGCAGCGTTGCTGAGGATTTCGATGAGCAGTTCTTC. Amino acid sequence: CSVAEDFDEQFF.

This clone was detected a few times. The CDR3 DNA follows: TGTGCCAGCAGGTGGACAGGGGACTACGAGCAGTACTTC. It yields the protein CASRWTGDYEQYF. The genes are TRBV2 and TRBJ2-7, with 9 bases aligning to TRBD1. CDR3 length: 13 amino acids. The V and J ends lost 6 bases and 3 bases, in that order; junction bases with no gene match: 3. CDR1 is SNHLY, CDR2 FYNNEI, per germline.

V and J are TRBV4-3 and TRBJ2-3; the match to TRBD2 covers 8 bases. The CDR3 spans 17 residues. Germline V gene lookup returns CDR1 LGHNA and CDR2 YSLEER. The V segment lost 0 bases and the J segment 2 bases; nucleotides outside the gene matches: 7. The CDR3 coding sequence is TGCGCCAGCAGCCAAGACATAACTAGCGGTGTCACAGATACGCAGTATTTT. Translating gives CASSQDITSGVTDTQYF.

This clone occurred a few times. The chain carries TRBV30 and TRBJ1-2; TRBD1 matches at 7 bases. This CDR3 is built from 15 residues. V shed 0 bases and J 5 bases; nucleotides not matched to a gene: 9. CDR1 and CDR2 (germline): GTSNPN, SVGIG (reference sequence). The CDR3 DNA is TGTGCCTGGAGTGTAAAGACAGGGTTGACTTATGGCTACACCTTC. Protein: CAWSVKTGLTYGYTF.

The chain recombines TRBV6-5 with TRBJ1-1; TRBD1 agrees at 8 bases. V lost 6 bases, J lost 2 bases, and 8 bases stayed unmatched. The germline CDR1 and CDR2 sequences are MNHEY and SVGAGI. The CDR3 loop spans 15 amino acids. CDR3 DNA: TGTGCCAGCAGGGCCGGGACAGGAATCAACACTGAAGCTTTCTTT. Its translation: CASRAGTGINTEAFF.

A word on this clone: The same CDR3 can be traced to other DNA sequences in this sample. The chain is built from TRBV12-3 or TRBV12-4 and TRBJ2-7; D perhaps matches TRBD1 (6 bases). CDR3 length: 12 residues. The germline V and J ends were trimmed by 9 bases and 1 base, with 10 bases remaining between them. CDR3 nucleotides: TGTGCCAGTTCAACAGGGTCCTACGAGCAGTACTTC. This sequence encodes CASSTGSYEQYF.

V gene TRBV5-1 combines with J gene TRBJ2-7; tentatively, D is TRBD1 (5 bases). Germline CDR1 is SGHRS and CDR2 is YFSETQ. Trimming cost V 4 bases and J 4 bases, with 15 bases left between them. The CDR3 contains 14 residues. CDR3 in DNA: TGCGCCAGCAGCGGGTCAGGGTTGGTTTACGAGCAGTACTTC. This encodes CASSGSGLVYEQYF.

The chain joins TRBV28 to TRBJ1-1; D ambiguous. Deletions cut 6 bases from V and 5 bases from J, with 13 bases between. CDR1 is MDHEN, CDR2 SYDVKM, per germline. The CDR3 runs 13 residues. The CDR3 DNA follows: TGTGCCAGCAGAACACATCAGCGAACTGAAGCTTTCTTT. Translating gives CASRTHQRTEAFF.

CDR3 region: CASSYSLSGSDTQYF. For the CDR3, the DNA is TGTGCCAGCAGTTACTCACTTAGCGGGAGTGATACGCAGTATTTT. The gene calls are TRBV6-5 and TRBJ2-3; TRBD2 agrees at 9 bases. CDR3 length equals 15 residues. CDR1 is MNHEY and CDR2 is SVGAGI in the germline V gene. The J segment lost 6 bases and the V segment lost 0 bases, leaving 4 bases of the junction unmatched.

DNA of the CDR3: TGTGCCAGCAGCCCAGCGGGTGGGCCCCAGCATTTT. Amino acids: CASSPAGGPQHF. J is TRBJ1-5 and V is TRBV7-9; D is undetermined. The CDR3 contains 12 residues. In germline, CDR1 is SEHNR, CDR2 FQNEAQ (reference sequence). The germline V and J ends were trimmed by 5 bases and 9 bases, with 11 bases remaining between them.

The rearrangement links TRBV11-2 to TRBJ2-1; 10 positions agree with TRBD2. In germline, CDR1 is SGHAT, CDR2 FQNNGV. Losses at the gene ends were 5 bases for V and 4 bases for J; bases not matched to a gene: 14. The CDR3 spans 18 residues. The DNA of the CDR3 is TGTGCCAGCAGCAAACGGACTAGCGGAGTGCTAAGTTACAATGAGCAGTTCTTC. Translating it yields CASSKRTSGVLSYNEQFF.

The chain employs TRBV4-1 and TRBJ1-4; D is ambiguous. V was cut by 6 bases and J by 0 bases, with 23 bases left in between. The CDR3 runs 19 residues. The germline V gene has CDR1 MGHRA and CDR2 YSYEKL. CDR3 sequence: CASRGLLKGTRATNEKLFF. CDR3 DNA: TGCGCCAGCAGAGGACTCCTAAAGGGCACAAGGGCAACTAATGAAAAACTGTTTTTT.

In regard to this clone: This same CDR3 is encoded by further DNA sequences in the sample. This chain uses TRBV7-9 with TRBJ1-2, with 11 bases identical to TRBD1. The CDR3 length is 14 residues. The germline V gene has CDR1 SEHNR and CDR2 FQNEAQ (reference sequence). V lost 5 bases, J lost 8 bases, and 7 bases stayed unmatched. CDR3 coding DNA: TGTGCCAGCAGCCCAGGACAGGGGGCAGGGGGCTACACCTTC. It encodes CASSPGQGAGGYTF.

CDR3: CASSSPGPGSTDTQYF. The DNA of the CDR3 is TGTGCCAGCAGCTCCCCAGGGCCGGGCAGCACAGATACGCAGTATTTT. This chain joins TRBV7-2 and TRBJ2-3; perhaps TRBD1 as D (5 bases). CDR3 length: 16 amino acids. V lost 4 bases and J 0 bases, leaving 14 bases between the germline ends. Per germline, CDR1 SGHTA and CDR2 FQGNSA.

The rearrangement links TRBV6-1 to TRBJ1-1; D is unresolved. From germline, CDR1 is MNHNS and CDR2 SASEGT. CDR3 length: 13 amino acids. The V end lost 2 bases, the J end lost 1 base, and 5 bases lay between the germline ends. The chain's CDR3 is CASSESGNTEAFF. Here the CDR3 DNA reads TGTGCCAGCAGTGAATCGGGGAACACTGAAGCTTTCTTT.

The chain employs TRBV5-6 and TRBJ2-7, with D possibly matching TRBD2 (5 bases). Trimming cost V 1 base and J 9 bases, with 8 bases left between them. The length of the CDR3 is 11 residues. Germline CDR1 reads SGHDT; CDR2 reads YYEEEE. The CDR3 nucleotides read TGTGCCAGCAGCTTGAGAGGGAGGCAGTACTTC. It translates to CASSLRGRQYF.

The V call is TRBV30, the J call TRBJ1-1; no definite D call. The V gene lost 5 bases and the J gene lost 4 bases, with 17 bases spanning the gap. The CDR3 totals 14 residues. Germline values: CDR1 GTSNPN, CDR2 SVGIG (reference sequence). CDR3 amino acids: CAWELKRGSTEAFF. DNA for the CDR3: TGTGCCTGGGAGTTGAAGCGGGGTTCCACTGAAGCTTTCTTT. The variable domain in full, completed from reference TRBV30 and TRBJ1-1, reads SQTIHQWPATLVQPVGSPLSLECTVEGTSNPNLYWYRQAAGRGLQLLFYSVGIGQISSEVPQNLSASRPQDRQFILSSKKLLLSDSGFYLCAWELKRGSTEAFFGQGTRLTVV.